This T cell receptor beta chain derives from a study of human T cells and chemical hapten exposure. The wider study: The study lasted 20 to 25 weeks, and patients were dosed weekly with diphenylcyclopropenone on the scalp throughout. Patch testing was performed with 0.01% DPC on the upper back, with reading at 6 days.

This sample's time point: patch test 1, 2 weeks after DPC sensitization. Described treatment: therapeutic diphenylcyclopropenone sensitization with weekly scalp DPC. TCRdb reanalysed the RACE reads using MiXCR and keeps one entry per CDR3 protein. Of around 380,000 distinct CDR3 sequences listed, approximately 5% were seen once; the top ten hold roughly 2.4%. This clonotype was detected many times. This specimen was whole blood, taken in connection with sensitization to the hapten diphenylcyclopropenone (DPC). The clonotype originates from a woman in her forties or fifties with alopecia areata. Some clones in this sample may be carry-over from other donors' samples.

CDR3 residues: CASSPQQGLRETQYF. The CDR3 coding sequence is TGTGCCAGCAGTCCACAACAGGGGTTACGGGAGACCCAGTACTTC. This chain joins TRBV28 and TRBJ2-5, with TRBD1 matching over 7 bases. There are 15 residues in the CDR3. J lost 5 bases, V lost 5 bases, and 11 bases had no gene match. CDR1 is MDHEN and CDR2 is SYDVKM in the germline V gene.